This section outlines one T cell receptor beta chain sequence together with its context. Data came from immunoSEQ multiplex PCR; TCRdb stores just in-frame clones and leaves some out. The sample yields around 300,000 clones, about 85% seen once. The record originates from a study of blood T cell repertoires in COVID-19. The ends lost 1 base at V and 1 base at J; junction bases unmatched: 9. CDR3 length: 19 amino acids. Germline V gene sequence: CDR1 SGHAT, CDR2 FQNNGV. Those who participated ranged in age from about 18 to 95 years and resided in 20 to 25 US areas. Cohort 3 donors counted as recovered after two negative PCRs, clearance, or resolved symptoms.

Sequences were obtained from PBMCs or T cells enriched from blood (not recorded which). This clonotype was sampled from a woman between 50 and 59 years old who had recovered from COVID-19. The J gene is TRBJ2-3, the V gene TRBV11-2; 12 positions agree with TRBD2. In nucleotides, the CDR3 is TGTGCCAGCAGCTTAGGGCTAGCGGGGGGGCTTTTGGGCACAGATACGCAGTATTTT. Encoded protein: CASSLGLAGGLLGTDTQYF.